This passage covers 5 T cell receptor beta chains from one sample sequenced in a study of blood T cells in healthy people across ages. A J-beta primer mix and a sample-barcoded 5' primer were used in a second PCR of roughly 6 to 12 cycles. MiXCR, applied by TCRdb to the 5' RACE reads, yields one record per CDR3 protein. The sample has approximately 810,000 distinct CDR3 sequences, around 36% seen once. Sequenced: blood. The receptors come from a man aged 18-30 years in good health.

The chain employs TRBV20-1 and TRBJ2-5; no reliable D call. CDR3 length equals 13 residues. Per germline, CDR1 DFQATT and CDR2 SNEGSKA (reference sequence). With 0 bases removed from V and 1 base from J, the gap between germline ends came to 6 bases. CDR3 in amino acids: CSARDRRQETQYF. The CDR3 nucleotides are TGCAGTGCTAGAGACCGGCGCCAAGAGACCCAGTACTTC.

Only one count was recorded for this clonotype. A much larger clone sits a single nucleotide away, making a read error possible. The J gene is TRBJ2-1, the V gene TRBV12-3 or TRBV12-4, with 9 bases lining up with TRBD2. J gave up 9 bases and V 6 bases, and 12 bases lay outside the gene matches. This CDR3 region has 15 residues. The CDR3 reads CASRTAASGAGEQFF. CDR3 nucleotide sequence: TGTGCCAGCAGAACCGCGGCTAGCGGGGCAGGTGAGCAGTTCTTC.

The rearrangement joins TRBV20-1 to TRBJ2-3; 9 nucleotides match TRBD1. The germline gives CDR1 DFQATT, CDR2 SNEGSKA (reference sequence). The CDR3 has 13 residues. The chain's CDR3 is CSAGTGSTDTQYF. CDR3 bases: TGCAGCGCCGGGACAGGGAGCACAGATACGCAGTATTTT.

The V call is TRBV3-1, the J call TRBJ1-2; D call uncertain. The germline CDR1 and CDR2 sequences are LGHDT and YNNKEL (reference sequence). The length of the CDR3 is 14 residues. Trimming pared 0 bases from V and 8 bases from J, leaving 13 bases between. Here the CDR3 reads CASSQDNTGGGYTF. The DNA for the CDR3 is TGTGCCAGCAGCCAAGATAACACCGGCGGCGGCTACACCTTC.

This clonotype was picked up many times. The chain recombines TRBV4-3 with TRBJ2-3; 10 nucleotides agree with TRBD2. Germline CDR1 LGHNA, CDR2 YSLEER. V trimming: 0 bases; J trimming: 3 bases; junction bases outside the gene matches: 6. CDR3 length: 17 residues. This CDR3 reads CASSQDWASGGTDTQYF. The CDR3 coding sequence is TGCGCCAGCAGCCAAGATTGGGCTAGCGGGGGAACAGATACGCAGTATTTT.